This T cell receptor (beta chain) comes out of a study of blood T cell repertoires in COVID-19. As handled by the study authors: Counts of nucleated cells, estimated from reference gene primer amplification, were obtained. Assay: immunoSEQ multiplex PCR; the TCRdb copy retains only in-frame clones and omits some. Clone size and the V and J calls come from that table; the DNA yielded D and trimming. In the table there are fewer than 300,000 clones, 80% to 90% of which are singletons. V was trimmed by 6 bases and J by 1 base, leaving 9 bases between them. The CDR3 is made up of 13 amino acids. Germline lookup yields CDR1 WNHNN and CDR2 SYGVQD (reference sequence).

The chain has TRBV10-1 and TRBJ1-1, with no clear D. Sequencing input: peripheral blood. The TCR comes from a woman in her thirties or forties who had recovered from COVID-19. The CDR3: CASSQAGNTEAFF. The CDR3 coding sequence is TGCGCCAGCAGCCAGGCCGGGAACACTGAAGCTTTCTTT.